The subject of this entry is one T cell receptor (beta chain). This record comes from a study of blood T cell repertoires in COVID-19. Study overall: Specimens from acute and convalescent COVID-19 originated in the United States, Italy and Spain.

Per the original data handling: Estimation of nucleated cell counts relied on the amplification of reference gene primers. Only in-frame clones appear in the TCRdb table, and some are missing; sequencing was by immunoSEQ multiplex PCR. V, J and clone size derive from that table, while D and trimming were established from the DNA sequence. The data show more than 95,000 clones, around 70% seen once. CDR3 length equals 16 residues. The J segment lost 4 bases and the V segment lost 6 bases, leaving 13 bases of the junction unmatched. From germline, CDR1 is SQVTM and CDR2 ANQGSEA. The genes are TRBV29-1 and TRBJ2-5, with 11 bases identical to TRBD2. Sequenced sample: peripheral blood. This receptor was obtained from a man older than 75 with COVID-19, enrolled during active disease. The CDR3 loop is CSVETSGSPIGETQYF. The CDR3 DNA reads as TGCAGCGTGGAAACTAGCGGGAGCCCGATTGGAGAGACCCAGTACTTC.